This T cell receptor beta chain came from a study of blood T cell repertoires in COVID-19. Study at large: The cDNA or gDNA used as material had been derived from T cells, B-cell-depleted T cells, or PBMCs.

Authors' methods: Estimates of nucleated cell counts were drawn from the amplification of reference gene primers. Only in-frame clones appear in the TCRdb table, and some are missing; sequencing was by immunoSEQ multiplex PCR. V, J and clone size were drawn from that table, and D and trimming were deduced from the DNA. Of about 88,000 clones listed, roughly 90% are singletons. Germline V gives CDR1 MNHNS, CDR2 SASEGT. Germline trimming cut 1 base from V and 5 bases from J; bases unmatched to any gene: 15. The CDR3 runs to 19 residues. The TCR comes from a male donor with acute or convalescent COVID-19. The chain combines TRBV6-1 with TRBJ2-5; 11 nucleotides match TRBD1. The sample consisted of peripheral blood. The CDR3 sequence: CASSEVSSEDRGRLETQYF. The CDR3 DNA follows: TGTGCCAGCAGTGAAGTATCGTCGGAGGACAGGGGGCGATTGGAGACCCAGTACTTC.